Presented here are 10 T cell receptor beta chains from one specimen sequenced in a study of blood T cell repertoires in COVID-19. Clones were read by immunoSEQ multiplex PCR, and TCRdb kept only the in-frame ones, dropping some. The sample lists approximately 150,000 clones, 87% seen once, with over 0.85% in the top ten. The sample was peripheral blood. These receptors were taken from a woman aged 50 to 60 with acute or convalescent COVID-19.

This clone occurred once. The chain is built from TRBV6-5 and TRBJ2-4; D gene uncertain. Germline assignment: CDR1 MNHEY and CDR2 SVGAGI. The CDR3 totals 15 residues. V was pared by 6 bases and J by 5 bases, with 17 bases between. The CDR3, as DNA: TGTGCCAGCAGCATGGGCCCACCAATCCAAAACATTCAGTACTTC. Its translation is CASSMGPPIQNIQYF.

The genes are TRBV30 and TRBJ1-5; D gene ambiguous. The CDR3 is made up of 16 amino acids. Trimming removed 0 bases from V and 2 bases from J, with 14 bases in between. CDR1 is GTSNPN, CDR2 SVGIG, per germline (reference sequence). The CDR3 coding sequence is TGTGCCTGGAGTGTGGGGAGGGCTCGGGGCAATCAGCCCCAGCATTTT. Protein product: CAWSVGRARGNQPQHF.

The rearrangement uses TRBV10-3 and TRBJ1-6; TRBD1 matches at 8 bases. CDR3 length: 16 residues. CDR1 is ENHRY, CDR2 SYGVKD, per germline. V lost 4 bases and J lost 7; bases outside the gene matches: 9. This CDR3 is CAISGDRGDSNSPLHF. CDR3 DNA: TGTGCCATCAGTGGTGACAGGGGAGATTCGAATTCACCCCTCCACTTT.

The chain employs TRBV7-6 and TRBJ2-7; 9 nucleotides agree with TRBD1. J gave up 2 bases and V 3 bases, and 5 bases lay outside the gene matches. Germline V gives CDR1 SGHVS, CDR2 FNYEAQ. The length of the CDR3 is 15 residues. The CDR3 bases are TGTGCCAGCAGCTTTTCGGGACAGGGAACCTACGAGCAGTACTTC. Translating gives CASSFSGQGTYEQYF.

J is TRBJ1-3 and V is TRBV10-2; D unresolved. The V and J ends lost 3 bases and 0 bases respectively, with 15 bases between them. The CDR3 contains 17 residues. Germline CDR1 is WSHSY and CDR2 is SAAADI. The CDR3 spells CASSESDSASSGNTIYF. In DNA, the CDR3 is TGCGCCAGCAGTGAAAGCGACTCAGCTAGCTCTGGAAACACCATATATTTT.

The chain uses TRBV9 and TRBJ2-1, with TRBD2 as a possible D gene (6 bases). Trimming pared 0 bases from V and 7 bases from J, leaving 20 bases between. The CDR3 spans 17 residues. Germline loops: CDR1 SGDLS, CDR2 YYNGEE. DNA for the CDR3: TGTGCCAGCAGCGTAGCCCGGGTGGGGGGATTACCTAATGAGCAGTTCTTC. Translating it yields CASSVARVGGLPNEQFF.

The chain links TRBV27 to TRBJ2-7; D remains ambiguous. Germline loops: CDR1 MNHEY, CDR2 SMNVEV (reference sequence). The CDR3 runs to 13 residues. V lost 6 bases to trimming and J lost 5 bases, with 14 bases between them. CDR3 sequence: CASRPGPRDEQYF. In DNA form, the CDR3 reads TGTGCCAGCAGACCTGGCCCTCGGGACGAGCAGTACTTC.

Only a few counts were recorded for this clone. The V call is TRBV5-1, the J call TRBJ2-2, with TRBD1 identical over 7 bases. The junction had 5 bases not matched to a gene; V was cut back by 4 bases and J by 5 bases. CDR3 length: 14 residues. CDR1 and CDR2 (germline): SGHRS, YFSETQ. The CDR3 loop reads CASSPGTATGELFF. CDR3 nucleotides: TGCGCCAGCAGCCCAGGGACAGCTACCGGGGAGCTGTTTTTT. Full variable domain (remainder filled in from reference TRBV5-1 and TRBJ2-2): KAGVTQTPRYLIKTRGQQVTLSCSPISGHRSVSWYQQTPGQGLQFLFEYFSETQRNKGNFPGRFSGRQFSNSRSEMNVSTLELGDSALYLCASSPGTATGELFFGEGSRLTVL.

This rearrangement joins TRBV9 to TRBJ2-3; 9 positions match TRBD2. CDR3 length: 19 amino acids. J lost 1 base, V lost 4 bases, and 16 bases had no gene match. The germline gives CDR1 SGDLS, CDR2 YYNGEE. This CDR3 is CASSIGRGLAELRTDTQYF. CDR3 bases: TGTGCCAGCAGCATCGGGAGGGGACTAGCTGAACTCCGCACAGATACGCAGTATTTT.

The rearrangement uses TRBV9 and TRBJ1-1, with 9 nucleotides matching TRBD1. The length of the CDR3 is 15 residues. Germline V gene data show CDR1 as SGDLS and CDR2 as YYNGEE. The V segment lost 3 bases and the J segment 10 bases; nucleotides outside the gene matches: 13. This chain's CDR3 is CASSAPGQGSLGAFF. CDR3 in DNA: TGTGCCAGCAGCGCGCCGGGACAGGGTTCATTGGGAGCTTTCTTT.